The source of this TCR beta chain is a study of siplizumab effects on memory and regulatory T cells. The V end lost 5 bases, the J end lost 6 bases, and 14 bases lay between the germline ends. The CDR3 contains 14 residues. CDR1 is SGHVS, CDR2 FQNEAQ, per germline. Measured with immunoSEQ multiplex PCR; TCRdb has only the in-frame clones, and not every one. The table includes roughly 100,000 clones, roughly 91% detected once. The chain recombines TRBV7-8 with TRBJ2-1; TRBD1 might be the D (6 bases). The clonotype originates from a human donor in good health. The specimen sequenced was CD4+ T cells sorted from blood. The CDR3 loop is CASSSRDTFNEQFF. The CDR3 nucleotides are TGTGCCAGCAGCAGCCGGGACACTTTCAATGAGCAGTTCTTC.